This TCR beta chain was found in a study of blood T cell repertoires in COVID-19. Clones were sequenced by immunoSEQ multiplex PCR, and TCRdb holds only the in-frame ones, with some missing. The sample yields about 320,000 clones, around 88% seen once. From germline, CDR1 is SSHAT and CDR2 FNYEAQ (reference sequence). CDR3 length: 15 residues. This clone has just one count. One end of the junction does not line up with germline, which may come from a read error. The chain couples TRBV7-7 to TRBJ2-5, with 9 positions matching TRBD1. The sequenced sample consisted of peripheral blood. The clonotype originates from a woman in her 50s with acute or convalescent COVID-19. The CDR3 spells CASSLGQGQAETQYF. CDR3 sequence (DNA): TGTGCTAGCAGCTTAGGACAGGGGCAGGCGGAGACCCAGTACTTC.